The sequence of this TCR beta chain was determined in a study of blood T cell repertoires in COVID-19. Overall study: The analysed material was cDNA or gDNA that came from T cells, B-cell-depleted T cells, or PBMCs.

The CDR3 is made up of 15 amino acids. Trimming cost V 5 bases and J 9 bases; bases outside gene matches: 11. Germline lookup yields CDR1 MNHEY and CDR2 SVGAGI. Seattle-derived patients entered the study during active infection and were followed longitudinally. As originally analysed: The authors estimated nucleated cell counts from reference gene primer amplification. Measured with immunoSEQ multiplex PCR; TCRdb has only the in-frame clones, and not every one. That table furnishes V, J and clone size, whereas the DNA furnished D and trimming. The top ten hold about 2.5% of the sample, which has roughly 50,000 clones, 65% to 90% seen once.

The source of this sequence is a woman aged 80 or over with COVID-19, enrolled during active disease. The chain employs TRBV6-5 and TRBJ1-4, with 8 bases matching TRBD1. Source material: peripheral blood. The chain's CDR3 is CASSHGGTGEKKLFF. DNA for the CDR3: TGTGCCAGCAGTCACGGGGGGACAGGTGAGAAAAAACTGTTTTTT.